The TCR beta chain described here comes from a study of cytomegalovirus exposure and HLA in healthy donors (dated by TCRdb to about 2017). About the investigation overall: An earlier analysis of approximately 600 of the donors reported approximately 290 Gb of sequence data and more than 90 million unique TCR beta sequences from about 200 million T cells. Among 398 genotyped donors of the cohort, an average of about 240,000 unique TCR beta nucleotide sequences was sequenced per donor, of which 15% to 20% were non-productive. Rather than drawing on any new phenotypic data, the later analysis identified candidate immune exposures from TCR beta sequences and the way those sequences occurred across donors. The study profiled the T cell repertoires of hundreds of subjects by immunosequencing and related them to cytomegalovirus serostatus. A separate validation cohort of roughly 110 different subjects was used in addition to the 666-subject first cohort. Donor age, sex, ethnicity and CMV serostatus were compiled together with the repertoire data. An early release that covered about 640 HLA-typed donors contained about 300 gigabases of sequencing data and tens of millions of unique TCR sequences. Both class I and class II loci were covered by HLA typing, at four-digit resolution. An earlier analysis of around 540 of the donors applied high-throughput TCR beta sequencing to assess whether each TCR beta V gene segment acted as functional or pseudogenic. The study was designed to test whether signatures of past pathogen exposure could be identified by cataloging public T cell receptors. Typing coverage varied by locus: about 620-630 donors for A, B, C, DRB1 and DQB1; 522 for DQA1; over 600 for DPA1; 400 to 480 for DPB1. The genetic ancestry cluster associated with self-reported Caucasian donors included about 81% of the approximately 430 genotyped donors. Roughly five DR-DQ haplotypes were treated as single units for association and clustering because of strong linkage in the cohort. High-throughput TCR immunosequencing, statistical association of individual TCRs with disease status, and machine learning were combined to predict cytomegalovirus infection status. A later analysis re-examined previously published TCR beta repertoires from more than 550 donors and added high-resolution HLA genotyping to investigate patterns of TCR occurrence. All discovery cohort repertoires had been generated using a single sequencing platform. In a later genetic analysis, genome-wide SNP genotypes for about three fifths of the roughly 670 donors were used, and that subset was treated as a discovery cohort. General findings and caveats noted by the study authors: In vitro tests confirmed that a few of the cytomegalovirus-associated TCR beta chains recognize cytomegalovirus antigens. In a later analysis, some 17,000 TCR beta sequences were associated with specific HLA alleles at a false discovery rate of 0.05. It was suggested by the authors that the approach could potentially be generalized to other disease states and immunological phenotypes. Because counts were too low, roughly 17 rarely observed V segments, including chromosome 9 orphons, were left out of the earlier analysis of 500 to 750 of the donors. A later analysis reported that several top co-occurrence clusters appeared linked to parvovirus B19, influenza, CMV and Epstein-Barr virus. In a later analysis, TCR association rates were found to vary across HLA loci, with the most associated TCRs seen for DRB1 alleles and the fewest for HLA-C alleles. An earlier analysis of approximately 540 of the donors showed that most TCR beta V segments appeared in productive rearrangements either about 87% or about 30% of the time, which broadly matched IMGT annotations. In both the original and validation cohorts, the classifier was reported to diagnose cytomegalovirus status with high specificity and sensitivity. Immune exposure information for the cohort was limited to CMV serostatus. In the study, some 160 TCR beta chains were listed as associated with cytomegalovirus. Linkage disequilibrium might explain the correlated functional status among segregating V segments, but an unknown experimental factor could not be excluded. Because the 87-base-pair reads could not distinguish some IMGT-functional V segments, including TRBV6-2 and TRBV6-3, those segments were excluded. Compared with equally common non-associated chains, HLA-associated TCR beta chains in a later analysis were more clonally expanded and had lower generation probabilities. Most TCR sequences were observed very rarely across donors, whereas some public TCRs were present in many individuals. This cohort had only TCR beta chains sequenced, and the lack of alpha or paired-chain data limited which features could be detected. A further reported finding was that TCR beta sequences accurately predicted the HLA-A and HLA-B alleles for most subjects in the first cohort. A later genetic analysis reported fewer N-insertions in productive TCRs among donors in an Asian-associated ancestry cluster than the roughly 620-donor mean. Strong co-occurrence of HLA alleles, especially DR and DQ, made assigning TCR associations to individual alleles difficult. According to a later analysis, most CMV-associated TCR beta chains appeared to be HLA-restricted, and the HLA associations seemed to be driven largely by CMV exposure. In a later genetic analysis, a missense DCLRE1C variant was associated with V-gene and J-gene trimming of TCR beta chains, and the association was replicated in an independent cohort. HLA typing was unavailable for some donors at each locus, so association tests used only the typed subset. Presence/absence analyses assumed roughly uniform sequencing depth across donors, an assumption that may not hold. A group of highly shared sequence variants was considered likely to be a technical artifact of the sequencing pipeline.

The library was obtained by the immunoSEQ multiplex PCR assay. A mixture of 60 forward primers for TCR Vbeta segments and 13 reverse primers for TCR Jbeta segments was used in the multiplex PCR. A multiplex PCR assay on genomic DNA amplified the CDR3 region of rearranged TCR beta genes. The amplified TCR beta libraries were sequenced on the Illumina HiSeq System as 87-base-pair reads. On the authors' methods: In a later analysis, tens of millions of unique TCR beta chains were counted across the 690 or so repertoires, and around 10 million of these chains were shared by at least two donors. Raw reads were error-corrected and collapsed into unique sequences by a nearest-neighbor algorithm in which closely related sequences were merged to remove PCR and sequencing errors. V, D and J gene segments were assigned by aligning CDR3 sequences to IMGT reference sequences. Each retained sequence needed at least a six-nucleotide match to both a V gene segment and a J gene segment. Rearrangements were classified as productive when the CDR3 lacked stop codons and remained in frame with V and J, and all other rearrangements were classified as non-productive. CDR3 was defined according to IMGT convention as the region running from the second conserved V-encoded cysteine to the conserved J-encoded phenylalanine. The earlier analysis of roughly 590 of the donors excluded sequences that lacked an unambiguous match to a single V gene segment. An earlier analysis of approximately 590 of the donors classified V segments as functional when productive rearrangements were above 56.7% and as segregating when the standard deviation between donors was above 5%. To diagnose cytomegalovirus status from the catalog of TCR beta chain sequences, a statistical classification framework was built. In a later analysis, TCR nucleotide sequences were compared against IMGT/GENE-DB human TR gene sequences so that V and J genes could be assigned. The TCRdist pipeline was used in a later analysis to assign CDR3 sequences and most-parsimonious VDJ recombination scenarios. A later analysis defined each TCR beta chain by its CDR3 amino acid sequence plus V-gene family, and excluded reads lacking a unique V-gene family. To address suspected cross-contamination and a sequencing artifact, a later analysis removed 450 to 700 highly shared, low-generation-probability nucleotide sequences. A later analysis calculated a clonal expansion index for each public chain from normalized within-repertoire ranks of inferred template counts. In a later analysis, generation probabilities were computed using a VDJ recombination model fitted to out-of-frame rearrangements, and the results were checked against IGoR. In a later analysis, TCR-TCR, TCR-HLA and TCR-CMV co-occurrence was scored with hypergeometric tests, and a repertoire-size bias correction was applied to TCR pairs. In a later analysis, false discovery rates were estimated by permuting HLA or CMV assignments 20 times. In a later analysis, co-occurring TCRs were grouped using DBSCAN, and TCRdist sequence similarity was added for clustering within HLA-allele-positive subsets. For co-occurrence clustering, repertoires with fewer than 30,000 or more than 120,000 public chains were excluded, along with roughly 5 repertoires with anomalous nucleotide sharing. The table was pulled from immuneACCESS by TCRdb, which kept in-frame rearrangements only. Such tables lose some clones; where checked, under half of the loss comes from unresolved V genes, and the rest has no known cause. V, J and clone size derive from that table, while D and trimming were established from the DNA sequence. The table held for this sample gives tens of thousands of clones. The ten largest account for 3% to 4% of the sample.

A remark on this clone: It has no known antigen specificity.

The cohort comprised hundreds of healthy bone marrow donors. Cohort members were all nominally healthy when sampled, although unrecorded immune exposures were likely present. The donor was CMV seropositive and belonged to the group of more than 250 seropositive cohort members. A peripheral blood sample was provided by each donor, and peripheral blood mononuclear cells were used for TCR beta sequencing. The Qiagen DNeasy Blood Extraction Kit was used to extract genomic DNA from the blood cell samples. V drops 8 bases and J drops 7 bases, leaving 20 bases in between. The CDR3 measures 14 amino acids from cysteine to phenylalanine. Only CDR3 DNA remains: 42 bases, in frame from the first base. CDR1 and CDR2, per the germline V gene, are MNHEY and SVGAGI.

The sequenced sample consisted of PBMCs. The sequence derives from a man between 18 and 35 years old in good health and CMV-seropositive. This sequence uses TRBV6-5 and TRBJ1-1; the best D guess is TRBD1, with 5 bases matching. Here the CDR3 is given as CASGLEMGPIEAFF. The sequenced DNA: TGTGCCAGCGGCCTGGAAATGGGGCCCATTGAAGCTTTCTTT.